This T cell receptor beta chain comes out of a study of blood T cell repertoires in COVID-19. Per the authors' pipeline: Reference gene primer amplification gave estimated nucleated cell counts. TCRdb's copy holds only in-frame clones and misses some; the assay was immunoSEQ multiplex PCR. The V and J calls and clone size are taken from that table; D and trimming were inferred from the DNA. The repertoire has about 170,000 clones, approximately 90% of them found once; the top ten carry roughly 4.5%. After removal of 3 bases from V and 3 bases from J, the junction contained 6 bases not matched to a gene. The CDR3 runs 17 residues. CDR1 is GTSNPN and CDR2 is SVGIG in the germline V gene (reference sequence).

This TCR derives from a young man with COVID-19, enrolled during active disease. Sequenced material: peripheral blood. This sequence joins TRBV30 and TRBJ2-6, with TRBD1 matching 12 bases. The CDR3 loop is CAWSGTGGFGGANVLTF. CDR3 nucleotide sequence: TGTGCCTGGAGCGGGACAGGGGGCTTCGGTGGGGCCAACGTCCTGACTTTC.